This T cell receptor (beta chain) originates from a study of cytomegalovirus exposure and HLA in healthy donors. Study results and limitations: There were some V segments, including TRBV6-2 and TRBV6-3, excluded as indistinguishable.

Use of 60 Vbeta and 13 Jbeta primers characterized the PCR. Generated by immunoSEQ multiplex PCR, the TCRdb table keeps only in-frame clones and is missing some. The data show about 110,000 clones, 65% to 80% seen once. V lost 4 bases to trimming and J lost 14 bases; unmatched junction nucleotides: 8. Germline CDR1 reads DFQATT; CDR2 reads SNEGSKA (reference sequence). This CDR3 has 11 residues. Regarding this clone: The antigen is undetermined.

The V gene is TRBV20-1, the J gene TRBJ1-2, with 9 bases that match TRBD1. Source material: PBMCs. This receptor was taken from a woman aged 40 to 50 in good health and CMV-seronegative. The CDR3 loop is CSATAGTGRTF. The CDR3 region has the DNA TGCAGTGCTACCGCCGGGACAGGGAGAACCTTC.